Described below is a single T cell receptor beta chain sequence and its context. What it binds is not known. The sample comes from a study of graft-versus-host responses after intestinal transplantation. In the study overall: Every recipient underwent anti-thymocyte globulin induction, then tacrolimus and steroids for two to four years. Overall study results and limits: Early post-transplant HvG declines tracked with peak circulating GvH clone levels. Graft-versus-host to host-versus-graft clonal ratios in allografts were high in patients with graft-donor T cell macrochimerism.

Germline CDR1 LNHDA, CDR2 SQIVND (reference sequence). V lost 3 bases, J lost 7 bases, and 13 bases lay in between. The CDR3 has 14 amino acids. Method: immunoSEQ multiplex PCR; TCRdb's copy keeps in-frame clones and lacks some. The data show roughly 62,000 clones, around 91% seen once. This TCR was sampled from a human patient who received an intestinal transplant, so some T cells may come from the graft donor. The chain is built from TRBV19 and TRBJ2-1; D possibly matches TRBD1 or TRBD2 (5 bases each). The sequencing used PBMCs, collected approximately 120 days after intestinal transplantation. The DNA of the CDR3 is TGTGCCAGTAGTATCGGGACCCCCTGGAATGAGCAGTTCTTC. Protein product: CASSIGTPWNEQFF.